This T cell receptor beta chain was sequenced for a study of PD-1 blockade in classical Hodgkin lymphoma. Overall study context: Patients were treated with nivolumab at 3 mg/kg, and this was given intravenously every 2 weeks.

The time point here: cycle 4 day 1 (C4D1), after more than 5 weeks of nivolumab. Every single patient, without exception, relapsed after autologous stem cell transplantation, and brentuximab vedotin exposure varied. Findings of the study overall: Reported baseline diversity: healthy donors highest, relapsed/refractory patients lowest. Factors driving the repertoire differences, possibly disease activity or prior therapy, remain undefined. Newly diagnosed patients and complete responders had comparable diversity at baseline.

A single count supports this clone. The antigen is unknown. Sequenced by immunoSEQ multiplex PCR; TCRdb stores in-frame clones only, minus some. Among around 57,000 clones listed, about 89% were seen once. This sequence was found in a human donor with classical Hodgkin lymphoma. This material consisted of peripheral blood mononuclear cells (PBMCs), taken before the fourth cycle of nivolumab.

As DNA, the CDR3 is TGTGCCAGCAGTCCCGCCGGTAATTTCCTGGGGGATCAGCCCCAGCATTTT. It translates to CASSPAGNFLGDQPQHF. The gene calls are TRBV28 and TRBJ1-5; TRBD1 is a possible D gene (5 bases). The germline V gene has CDR1 MDHEN and CDR2 SYDVKM. With 5 bases removed from V and 5 bases from J, the gap between germline ends came to 22 bases. The CDR3 covers 17 residues.